This passage covers 25 T cell receptor beta chains from one sample sequenced in a study of T cell responses to AZD1222 COVID-19 vaccine. Repertoires were generated with immunoSEQ multiplex PCR, while TCRdb's copy carries only in-frame clones and drops some. Of about 70,000 clones in the sample, 75% to 90% are singletons; the top ten hold approximately 20%. Source: peripheral blood, taken on day 0 of AZD1222 vaccination. These receptors were taken from an adult in good health.

The V call is TRBV6-6, the J call TRBJ1-1; tentatively, D is TRBD1 (5 bases). This CDR3 has 16 amino acids. V shed 7 bases and J shed 3 bases, with 21 bases lying between them. From germline, CDR1 is MNHNY and CDR2 SVGAGI (reference sequence). The CDR3: CASTQPSGGGYTEAFF. The CDR3 DNA reads TGTGCCAGCACCCAACCTTCCGGGGGGGGTTACACTGAAGCTTTCTTT.

In DNA form, the CDR3 reads TGTGCCAGCAGTCCCTCCTCAGGGGACTATGGCTACACCTTC. Protein product: CASSPSSGDYGYTF. The chain combines TRBV27 with TRBJ1-2; tentatively, D is TRBD1 (6 bases). The CDR3 runs to 14 residues. Germline assignment: CDR1 MNHEY and CDR2 SMNVEV (reference sequence). The V end lost 5 bases, the J end lost 3 bases, and 13 bases lay between the germline ends.

The rearrangement links TRBV4-1 to TRBJ1-2; tentatively, D is TRBD1 (5 bases). Germline lookup yields CDR1 MGHRA and CDR2 YSYEKL. The CDR3 sequence is 14 residues long. The ends were cut back, 0 bases at V and 2 bases at J, with 7 bases in the middle. The CDR3 protein is CASSQDDRNYGYTF. The CDR3 coding sequence is TGCGCCAGCAGCCAAGATGACAGAAACTATGGCTACACCTTC.

The rearrangement links TRBV29-1 to TRBJ1-3, with D tentatively TRBD1 (6 bases). The CDR3 extends over 12 amino acids. V dropped 6 bases and J dropped 0 bases, with 6 bases sitting between them. Germline-derived CDR1 and CDR2 are SQVTM and ANQGSEA. CDR3 protein: CSVGHSGNTIYF. CDR3 DNA: TGCAGCGTGGGACACTCTGGAAACACCATATATTTT.

The CDR3 DNA follows: TGTGCCAGCAGGGATGGGGGTCTAGCCAAAAACATTCAGTACTTC. Translation: CASRDGGLAKNIQYF. The V gene is TRBV6-5, the J gene TRBJ2-4, with D perhaps given as TRBD1 or TRBD2 (5 bases each). Germline loops: CDR1 MNHEY, CDR2 SVGAGI. The CDR3 is 15 residues long. Between the trimmed V and J ends, which lost 6 bases and 0 bases, there was a span of 12 bases.

The chain employs TRBV4-1 and TRBJ1-2, with D hard to call. V lost 0 bases and J 4 bases, leaving 15 bases between the germline ends. CDR1 MGHRA and CDR2 YSYEKL come from the germline V gene. CDR3 length equals 16 residues. The CDR3 region has the DNA TGCGCCAGCAGCCAAGATAGGAGGGAAGGCGGCTATGGCTACACCTTC. It is translated as CASSQDRREGGYGYTF.

V is TRBV19 and J is TRBJ2-1, with 10 bases lining up with TRBD2. Germline assignment: CDR1 LNHDA and CDR2 SQIVND (reference sequence). V shed 4 bases and J 6 bases; nucleotides not matched to a gene: 6. The CDR3 has 15 amino acids. This CDR3 reads CASSTLAGVRNEQFF. The CDR3, as DNA: TGTGCCAGTAGTACCCTAGCGGGAGTTCGCAATGAGCAGTTCTTC. The full variable domain, rest sourced from reference TRBV19 and TRBJ2-1, is DGGITQSPKYLFRKEGQNVTLSCEQNLNHDAMYWYRQDPGQGLRLIYYSQIVNDFQKGDIAEGYSVSREKKESFPLTVTSAQKNPTAFYLCASSTLAGVRNEQFFGPGTRLTVL.

The chain has TRBV7-2 and TRBJ1-2; D may be TRBD1 (5 bases). The CDR3 runs to 15 residues. The V gene's germline CDR1 is SGHTA and CDR2 FQGNSA. V lost 2 bases to trimming and J lost 6 bases, with 16 bases between them. CDR3 sequence: CASSLTLARQHGYTF. For the CDR3, the DNA is TGTGCCAGCAGCTTAACCCTTGCTCGACAGCATGGCTACACCTTC.

The rearrangement uses TRBV7-9 and TRBJ1-2; no firm D call. The length of the CDR3 is 12 residues. Per germline, CDR1 SEHNR and CDR2 FQNEAQ (reference sequence). Trimming removed 11 bases from V and 2 bases from J, with 12 bases in between. The DNA for the CDR3 is TGTGCCGGTTCGGCGGGCAACTATGGCTACACCTTC. Its protein is CAGSAGNYGYTF.

The chain carries TRBV19 and TRBJ1-2; no reliable D call. The CDR3 covers 16 residues. V lost 0 bases and J lost 4, with 15 bases in between. The germline gives CDR1 LNHDA, CDR2 SQIVND (reference sequence). The CDR3 here is CASSIDPGFGPYGYTF. The CDR3 region has the DNA TGTGCCAGTAGTATAGATCCGGGATTCGGACCCTATGGCTACACCTTC. Together with reference TRBV19 and TRBJ1-2, the CDR3 gives the full variable domain: DGGITQSPKYLFRKEGQNVTLSCEQNLNHDAMYWYRQDPGQGLRLIYYSQIVNDFQKGDIAEGYSVSREKKESFPLTVTSAQKNPTAFYLCASSIDPGFGPYGYTFGSGTRLTVV.

This chain connects TRBV10-2 to TRBJ2-1; 8 nucleotides agree with TRBD2. Per the germline V gene, CDR1 is WSHSY and CDR2 is SAAADI. The CDR3 is made up of 11 amino acids. V dropped 3 bases and J dropped 15; count of bases not matched to a gene: 4. CDR3 bases: TGCGCCAGCAGTGAAGAGCGGGGGCGGTTCTTC. Protein product: CASSEERGRFF.

The V gene is TRBV7-9, the J gene TRBJ1-1; no definite D call. Per the germline V gene, CDR1 is SEHNR and CDR2 is FQNEAQ (reference sequence). This CDR3 is 14 amino acids long. Trimming cost V 7 bases and J 2 bases, with 14 bases left between them. The CDR3 here is CASNSRQTNTEAFF. In nucleotides, the CDR3 is TGTGCCAGCAACTCAAGACAAACTAACACTGAAGCTTTCTTT.

The chain recombines TRBV7-9 with TRBJ2-1; D perhaps matches TRBD2 (5 bases). Germline V gives CDR1 SEHNR, CDR2 FQNEAQ (reference sequence). V lost 1 base to trimming and J lost 4 bases, with 8 bases between them. The CDR3 covers 14 residues. The CDR3 region is CASSLGLAYNEQFF. The CDR3 DNA follows: TGTGCCAGCAGCTTAGGGCTAGCTTACAATGAGCAGTTCTTC.

V is TRBV25-1 and J is TRBJ1-6, with D perhaps TRBD1 (5 bases). The CDR3 covers 15 residues. Germline CDR1 reads MGHDK; CDR2 reads SYGVNS. Trimming took off 3 bases at V and 10 bases at J, with 16 bases between the two ends. CDR3 region: CASSDLQGPSSPLHF. The CDR3 DNA reads TGTGCCAGCAGTGACCTCCAGGGTCCCTCCTCACCCCTCCACTTT.

This clone was found once. The rearrangement joins TRBV5-4 to TRBJ2-7, with D maybe TRBD2 (6 bases). V dropped 2 bases and J dropped 0 bases, with 9 bases sitting between them. This CDR3 is built from 14 residues. Germline CDR1 is SGHNT and CDR2 is YYREEE (reference sequence). CDR3: CASSFSGGSYEQYF. CDR3 nucleotide sequence: TGTGCCAGCAGCTTTTCCGGGGGCTCCTACGAGCAGTACTTC.

This chain joins TRBV6-5 and TRBJ1-2, with 10 nucleotides matching TRBD1. The CDR3 is 15 residues long. Germline V gene data show CDR1 as MNHEY and CDR2 as SVGAGI. V was clipped by 6 bases and J by 6 bases; unmatched bases: 10. CDR3 sequence (DNA): TGTGCCAGCAGCGAGCCGGGACAGGGGATCGATGGCTACACCTTC. It specifies CASSEPGQGIDGYTF.

This sequence joins TRBV6-5 and TRBJ1-1, with TRBD1 matching over 7 bases. V lost 0 bases, J lost 1 base, and 5 bases stayed unmatched. The CDR3 extends over 16 amino acids. Germline V lookup: CDR1 MNHEY, CDR2 SVGAGI. The CDR3 sequence: CASSYSYRGGNTEAFF. In nucleotides, the CDR3 is TGTGCCAGCAGTTACTCTTACAGGGGAGGGAACACTGAAGCTTTCTTT.

The chain has TRBV19 and TRBJ2-2; TRBD1 or TRBD2 may be the D gene (5 bases each). The CDR3 extends over 15 amino acids. Trimming left V 6 bases short and J 4 bases short, with 15 bases between. Germline V gives CDR1 LNHDA, CDR2 SQIVND (reference sequence). The CDR3 DNA is TGTGCCAGTAGATACTCGGGGCGTGGCACCGGGGAGCTGTTTTTT. Its protein product is CASRYSGRGTGELFF. Together with reference TRBV19 and TRBJ2-2, the CDR3 gives the full variable domain: DGGITQSPKYLFRKEGQNVTLSCEQNLNHDAMYWYRQDPGQGLRLIYYSQIVNDFQKGDIAEGYSVSREKKESFPLTVTSAQKNPTAFYLCASRYSGRGTGELFFGEGSRLTVL.

The rearrangement uses TRBV20-1 and TRBJ1-1; D remains unclear. With 3 bases removed from V and 3 bases from J, the gap between germline ends came to 11 bases. Germline V CDR1 and CDR2: DFQATT, SNEGSKA (reference sequence). CDR3 length equals 13 residues. CDR3 DNA sequence: TGCAGTGCTAGTGGGATCGTGGACACTGAAGCTTTCTTT. Translating gives CSASGIVDTEAFF.

This clone was observed at least ten times. The rearrangement links TRBV19 to TRBJ1-6; weak D call: TRBD1 (5 bases). Germline-derived CDR1 and CDR2 are LNHDA and SQIVND (reference sequence). Trimming cost V 7 bases and J 0 bases, with 13 bases left between them. The CDR3 is 16 amino acids. As DNA, the CDR3 is TGTGCCAGTACTGGGGGTCCTAGCTCCTATAATTCACCCCTCCACTTT. As protein: CASTGGPSSYNSPLHF.

The V and J genes are TRBV19 and TRBJ2-1, with D perhaps matching TRBD1 or TRBD2 (7 bases each). The CDR3 runs 16 residues. Germline lookup yields CDR1 LNHDA and CDR2 SQIVND (reference sequence). V was shortened by 5 bases and J by 5 bases, with 19 bases between the two germline ends. CDR3 DNA sequence: TGTGCCAGTAGTCCAATACAGGGGAGGGGGGACAATGAGCAGTTCTTC. It yields the protein CASSPIQGRGDNEQFF.

The chain carries TRBV27 and TRBJ2-1; D may match TRBD1 or TRBD2 (5 bases each). Germline CDR1 MNHEY, CDR2 SMNVEV (reference sequence). The V end lost 4 bases, the J end lost 5 bases, and 18 bases lay between the germline ends. The CDR3 contains 16 residues. CDR3 residues: CASSYDSGTYDNEQFF. The DNA for the CDR3 is TGTGCCAGCAGTTACGACTCCGGGACCTACGACAATGAGCAGTTCTTC.

The chain is built from TRBV7-9 and TRBJ1-1; D is perhaps TRBD1 (5 bases). This CDR3 is 15 amino acids long. Trimming left V 6 bases short and J 0 bases short, with 14 bases between. Germline V gene data show CDR1 as SEHNR and CDR2 as FQNEAQ (reference sequence). CDR3 region: CASRPPGTLNTEAFF. The CDR3 coding sequence is TGTGCCAGCAGACCCCCAGGGACCCTGAACACTGAAGCTTTCTTT.

The sample holds a few counts of this clone. The V gene is TRBV7-9, the J gene TRBJ2-4; D may be TRBD1 (6 bases). V lost 9 bases, J lost 0 bases, and 18 bases lay in between. Germline V lookup: CDR1 SEHNR, CDR2 FQNEAQ (reference sequence). CDR3 length: 16 residues. The CDR3 reads CASYATGFLAKNIQYF. CDR3 bases: TGTGCCAGTTACGCTACAGGGTTTCTAGCCAAAAACATTCAGTACTTC.

The chain uses TRBV7-2 and TRBJ1-2; D gene unclear. Trimming removed 0 bases at V and 0 bases at J, with 11 bases between. The CDR3 length is 16 residues. CDR1 and CDR2 from the germline V gene are SGHTA and FQGNSA. The CDR3 sequence: CASSLAPRRANYGYTF. The CDR3 nucleotides are TGTGCCAGCAGCTTAGCGCCCAGGCGAGCTAACTATGGCTACACCTTC.